The 3 T cell receptor beta chains below all came from one sample that was sequenced in a study of blood T cell repertoires in COVID-19. Profiled with immunoSEQ multiplex PCR; TCRdb holds only in-frame clones, not every one. The sample shows 140,000 to 150,000 clones, roughly 88% of them seen only once. Source material: PBMCs or T cells enriched from blood (not recorded which). Receptors were obtained from a woman in her thirties with acute COVID-19.

The V call is TRBV7-8, the J call TRBJ1-5; TRBD1 agrees at 9 bases. V trimming: 2 bases; J trimming: 4 bases; junction bases outside the gene matches: 6. The germline V gene has CDR1 SGHVS and CDR2 FQNEAQ. This CDR3 has 16 amino acids. The CDR3 DNA reads as TGTGCCAGCAGCTTAAACCGGGACAGGGATAATCAGCCCCAGCATTTT. It specifies CASSLNRDRDNQPQHF.

The chain links TRBV5-1 to TRBJ2-1, with 11 bases aligning to TRBD2. The CDR3 is 18 residues long. Germline V gives CDR1 SGHRS, CDR2 YFSETQ. V lost 0 bases and J lost 2; bases outside the gene matches: 7. The CDR3 bases are TGCGCCAGCAGCTTGGCCCTGGGACTAGCGGCGCCCTACAATGAGCAGTTCTTC. It translates to CASSLALGLAAPYNEQFF.

This clone was seen only once. This chain uses TRBV5-6 with TRBJ1-5; TRBD1 matches at 9 bases. Germline CDR1 and CDR2: SGHDT and YYEEEE. This CDR3 region has 15 residues. V lost 0 bases and J lost 6; bases outside the gene matches: 4. This chain's CDR3 is CASSLGTGEGQPQHF. The CDR3 bases are TGTGCCAGCAGCTTGGGGACAGGGGAAGGTCAGCCCCAGCATTTT.